The rows below give T cell receptor beta chains drawn from one sample of a study of Ad26.COV2.S vaccination and SARS-CoV-2 variants. Clones were read by immunoSEQ multiplex PCR, and TCRdb kept only the in-frame ones, dropping some. The table has approximately 480,000 clones, around 85% seen once. The material was peripheral blood, obtained in a trial of Ad26.COV2.S vaccine versus placebo. The receptors here all came from a person aged 18 to 65 who received the Ad26.COV2.S COVID-19 vaccine or a placebo. Each CDR3 is given with its conserved first and last residue. D genes are given only for firm matches. Rows give clone size only sometimes, using once, few, many, or a class for an expanded clone.

D: -
V: TRBV4-1
J: TRBJ1-2
size: -
DNA: TGCGCCAGCAGCCAACTGTCAGACTATGGCTACACCTTC
CDR3: CASSQLSDYGYTF

D: TRBD1
V: TRBV28
J: TRBJ1-2
size: -
DNA: TGTGCCAGCAGTTTAGGACAGGGAGGGTTATATGGCTACACCTTC
CDR3: CASSLGQGGLYGYTF

D: -
V: TRBV11-3
J: TRBJ2-7
size: -
DNA: TGTGCCAGCAGCTTCGGCACGGGCTCCTACGAGCAGTACTTC
CDR3: CASSFGTGSYEQYF

D: -
V: TRBV5-4
J: TRBJ2-2
size: -
DNA: TGTGCCAGCAGCAGGGACGCGAATAAAAGGCGGGAGCTGTTTTTT
CDR3: CASSRDANKRRELFF

D: TRBD1
V: TRBV11-1
J: TRBJ1-1
size: -
DNA: TGTGCCAGCAGCTTGGGACAGCTAAACACTGAAGCTTTCTTT
CDR3: CASSLGQLNTEAFF

D: TRBD1
V: TRBV19
J: TRBJ1-6
size: -
DNA: TGTGCCAGTAGGACAGGGAGGGTAGCGTCACCCCTCCACTTT
CDR3: CASRTGRVASPLHF

D: -
V: TRBV27
J: TRBJ1-5
size: once
DNA: TGTGCCAGCAGGCAAACCTCCGAAGGGCTGGAGGGCAATCAGCCCCAGCATTTT
CDR3: CASRQTSEGLEGNQPQHF

D: -
V: TRBV6-2/TRBV6-3
J: TRBJ2-1
size: -
DNA: TGTGCCAGCAGCCCAGGAGAACACCACAATGAGCAGTTCTTC
CDR3: CASSPGEHHNEQFF

D: -
V: TRBV11-3
J: TRBJ1-1
size: -
DNA: TGTGCCAGCAGCTTGAGGGGTGGCACTGAAGCTTTCTTT
CDR3: CASSLRGGTEAFF

D: TRBD2
V: TRBV27
J: TRBJ2-3
size: -
DNA: TGTGCCAGCAGTCCGCTAGCGGGAGGGCCGATAGATACGCAGTATTTT
CDR3: CASSPLAGGPIDTQYF

D: -
V: TRBV7-9
J: TRBJ2-5
size: -
DNA: TGTGCCAGCAGCTTAGGATTTCTCCCCCAAGAGACCCAGTACTTC
CDR3: CASSLGFLPQETQYF

D: -
V: TRBV7-9
J: TRBJ2-2
size: -
DNA: TGTGCCAGCAGCAGGAGGGTTACCGGGGAGCTGTTTTTT
CDR3: CASSRRVTGELFF

D: -
V: TRBV9
J: TRBJ2-7
size: -
DNA: TGTGCCAGCAGCGTAGGCTCAGCCTTAGGTTCCGAGCAGTACTTC
CDR3: CASSVGSALGSEQYF

D: -
V: TRBV4-1
J: TRBJ1-5
size: -
DNA: TGCGCCAGCAGCCAACCCTCCGGCAATCAGCCCCAGCATTTT
CDR3: CASSQPSGNQPQHF

D: -
V: TRBV6-2/TRBV6-3
J: TRBJ2-3
size: -
DNA: TGTGCCAGCAGTATAGCCGGGACCAACACAGATACGCAGTATTTT
CDR3: CASSIAGTNTDTQYF

D: TRBD2
V: TRBV19
J: TRBJ2-7
size: -
DNA: TGTGCCAGTAGTACGGGACTAGCTCAGGACGAGCAGTACTTC
CDR3: CASSTGLAQDEQYF

D: TRBD1
V: TRBV19
J: TRBJ1-5
size: -
DNA: TGTGCCAGTAGTGGGAGGGGACAGGGCAATCAGCCCCAGCATTTT
CDR3: CASSGRGQGNQPQHF

D: -
V: TRBV7-3
J: TRBJ2-7
size: few
DNA: TGTGCCAGCAGCTTAGACCGGGACTCCAAGCTCCACTTC
CDR3: CASSLDRDSKLHF

D: -
V: TRBV11-2
J: TRBJ1-5
size: many
DNA: TGTGCCAGCAGCATCGGGCCGGGTAGCAATCAGCCCCAGCATTTT
CDR3: CASSIGPGSNQPQHF

D: -
V: TRBV5-1
J: TRBJ1-1
size: -
DNA: TGCGCCAGCAGCCCGCGGGCAGAAGGACGGAAAGAGGCTTTCTTT
CDR3: CASSPRAEGRKEAFF